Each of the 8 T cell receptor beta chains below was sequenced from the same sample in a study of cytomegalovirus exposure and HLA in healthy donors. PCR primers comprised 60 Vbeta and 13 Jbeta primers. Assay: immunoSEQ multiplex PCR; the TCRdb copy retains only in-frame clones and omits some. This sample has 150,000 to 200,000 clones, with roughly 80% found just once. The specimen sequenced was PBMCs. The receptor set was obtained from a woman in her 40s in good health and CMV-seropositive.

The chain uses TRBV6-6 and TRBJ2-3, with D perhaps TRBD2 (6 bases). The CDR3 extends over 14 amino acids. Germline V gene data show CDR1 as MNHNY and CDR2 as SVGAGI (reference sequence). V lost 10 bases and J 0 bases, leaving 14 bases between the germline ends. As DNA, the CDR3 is TGTGCCACCCGAGATAGCGGAAGCACAGATACGCAGTATTTT. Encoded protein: CATRDSGSTDTQYF.

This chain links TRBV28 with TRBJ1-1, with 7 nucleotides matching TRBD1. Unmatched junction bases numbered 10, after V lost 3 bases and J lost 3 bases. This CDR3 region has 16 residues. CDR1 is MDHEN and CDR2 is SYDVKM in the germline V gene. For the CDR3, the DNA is TGTGCCAGCAGTTTCCGAATCAGGGGGGATGACACTGAAGCTTTCTTT. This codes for CASSFRIRGDDTEAFF.

The CDR3 region is CASSLGGQGSNYGYTF. CDR3 sequence (DNA): TGTGCCAGCAGCTTAGGGGGACAGGGGTCTAACTATGGCTACACCTTC. This chain joins TRBV7-2 and TRBJ1-2; 10 nucleotides line up with TRBD1. The germline V gene encodes CDR1 SGHTA and CDR2 FQGNSA. The CDR3 has 16 residues. J lost 0 bases, V lost 1 base, and 2 bases had no gene match. Variable domain in full (rest from reference TRBV7-2 and TRBJ1-2): GAGVSQSPSNKVTEKGKDVELRCDPISGHTALYWYRQSLGQGLEFLIYFQGNSAPDKSGLPSDRFSAERTGGSVSTLTIQRTQQEDSAVYLCASSLGGQGSNYGYTFGSGTRLTVV.

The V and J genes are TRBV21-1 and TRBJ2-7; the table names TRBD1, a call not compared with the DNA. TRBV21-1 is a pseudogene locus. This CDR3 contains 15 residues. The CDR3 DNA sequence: TGTGCCAGCAGCAAAGGCCGGACAGGGAGCTACGAGCAGTACTTC. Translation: CASSKGRTGSYEQYF.

Here the CDR3 reads CASSLVHQETQYF. CDR3 nucleotides: TGCGCCAGCAGCTTGGTTCATCAAGAGACCCAGTACTTC. The rearrangement links TRBV5-1 to TRBJ2-5; D uncertain. This CDR3 region has 13 residues. Trimming removed 0 bases at V and 2 bases at J, with 5 bases between. Germline-derived CDR1 and CDR2 are SGHRS and YFSETQ.

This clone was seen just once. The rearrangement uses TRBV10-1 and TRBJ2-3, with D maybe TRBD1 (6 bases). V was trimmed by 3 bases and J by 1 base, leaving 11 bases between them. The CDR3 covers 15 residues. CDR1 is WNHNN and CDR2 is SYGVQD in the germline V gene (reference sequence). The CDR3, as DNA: TGCGCCAGCAGTGATGTGGGGGCCGGCACAGATACGCAGTATTTT. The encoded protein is CASSDVGAGTDTQYF.

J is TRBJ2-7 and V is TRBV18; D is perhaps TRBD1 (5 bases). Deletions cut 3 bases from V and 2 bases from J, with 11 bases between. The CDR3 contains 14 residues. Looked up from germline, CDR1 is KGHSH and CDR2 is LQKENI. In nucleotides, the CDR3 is TGTGCCAGCTCACCCTATACAGGTCCCTACGAGCAGTACTTC. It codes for CASSPYTGPYEQYF.

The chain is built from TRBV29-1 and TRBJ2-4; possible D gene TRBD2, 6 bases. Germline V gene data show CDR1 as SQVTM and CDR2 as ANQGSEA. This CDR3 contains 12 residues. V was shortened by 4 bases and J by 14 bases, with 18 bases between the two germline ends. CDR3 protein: CSVGGAGTFKYF. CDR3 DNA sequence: TGCAGCGTTGGAGGGGCGGGGACCTTTAAGTACTTC.